This T cell receptor beta chain was identified in a study of blood T cell repertoires in COVID-19. The overall study: Researchers got acute and convalescent COVID-19 samples from the United States, Italy and Spain. T cells, B-cell-depleted T cells, or PBMCs provided the cDNA or gDNA that served as material.

Enrolment of Seattle patients took place during active infection, and they were followed longitudinally. Per the original methods: Nucleated cell counts were estimated from reference gene primer amplification. Generated by immunoSEQ multiplex PCR, the TCRdb table keeps only in-frame clones and is missing some. That table supplies the V and J calls and clone size; D and trimming were determined from the DNA. The data show 350,000 or so clones, approximately 89% seen once. Per germline, CDR1 MNHEY and CDR2 SVGAGI. The CDR3 is made up of 15 amino acids. J was trimmed by 0 bases and V by 0 bases; bases with no gene match: 1.

J is TRBJ1-2 and V is TRBV6-5; 7 bases map to TRBD1. Specimen: peripheral blood. The receptor was isolated from a woman in her fifties or sixties with COVID-19, enrolled during active disease. The CDR3 nucleotides are TGTGCCAGCAGTTACTCGACAGGGACTAACTATGGCTACACCTTC. Protein product: CASSYSTGTNYGYTF.